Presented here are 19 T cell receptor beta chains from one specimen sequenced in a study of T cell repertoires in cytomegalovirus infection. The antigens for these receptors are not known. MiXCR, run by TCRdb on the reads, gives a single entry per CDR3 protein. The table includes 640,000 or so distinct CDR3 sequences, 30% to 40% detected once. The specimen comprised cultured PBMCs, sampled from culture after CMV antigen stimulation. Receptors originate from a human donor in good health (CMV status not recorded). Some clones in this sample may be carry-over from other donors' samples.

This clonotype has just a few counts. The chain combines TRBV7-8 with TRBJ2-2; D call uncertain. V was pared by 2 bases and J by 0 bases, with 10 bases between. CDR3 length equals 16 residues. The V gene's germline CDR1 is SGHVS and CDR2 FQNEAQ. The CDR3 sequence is CASSLPQRTNTGELFF. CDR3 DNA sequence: TGTGCCAGCAGCTTACCTCAGCGTACGAACACCGGGGAGCTGTTTTTT. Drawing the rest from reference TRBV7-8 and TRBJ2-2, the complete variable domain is GAGVSQSPRYKVAKRGQDVALRCDPISGHVSLFWYQQALGQGPEFLTYFQNEAQLDKSGLPSDRFFAERPEGSVSTLKIQRTQQEDSAVYLCASSLPQRTNTGELFFGEGSRLTVL.

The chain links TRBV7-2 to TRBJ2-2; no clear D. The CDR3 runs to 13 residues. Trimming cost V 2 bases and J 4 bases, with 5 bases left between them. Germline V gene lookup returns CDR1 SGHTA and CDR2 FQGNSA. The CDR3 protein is CASSLPATGELFF. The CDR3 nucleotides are TGTGCCAGCAGCTTACCGGCCACCGGGGAGCTGTTTTTT.

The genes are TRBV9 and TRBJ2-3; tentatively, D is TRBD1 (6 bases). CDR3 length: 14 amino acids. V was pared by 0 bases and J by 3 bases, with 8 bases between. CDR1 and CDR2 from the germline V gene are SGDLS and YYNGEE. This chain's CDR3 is CASSVVTGTDTQYF. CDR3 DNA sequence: TGTGCCAGCAGCGTAGTAACAGGGACAGATACGCAGTATTTT.

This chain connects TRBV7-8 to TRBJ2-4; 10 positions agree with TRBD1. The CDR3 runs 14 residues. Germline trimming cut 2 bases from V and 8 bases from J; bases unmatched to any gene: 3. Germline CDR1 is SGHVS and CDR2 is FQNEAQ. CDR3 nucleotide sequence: TGTGCCAGCAGCTTAAGGGACAGGGGACACATTCAGTACTTC. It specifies CASSLRDRGHIQYF.

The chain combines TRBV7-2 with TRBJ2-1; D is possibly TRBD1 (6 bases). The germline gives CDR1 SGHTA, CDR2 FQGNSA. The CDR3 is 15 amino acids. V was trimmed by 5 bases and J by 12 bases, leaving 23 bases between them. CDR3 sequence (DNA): TGTGCCAGCAGCCGTGGGGCTCCGACCGAAGGGGGGCAGTTCTTC. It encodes CASSRGAPTEGGQFF. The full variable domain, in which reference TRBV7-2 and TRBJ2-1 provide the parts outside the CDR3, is GAGVSQSPSNKVTEKGKDVELRCDPISGHTALYWYRQSLGQGLEFLIYFQGNSAPDKSGLPSDRFSAERTGGSVSTLTIQRTQQEDSAVYLCASSRGAPTEGGQFFGPGTRLTVL.

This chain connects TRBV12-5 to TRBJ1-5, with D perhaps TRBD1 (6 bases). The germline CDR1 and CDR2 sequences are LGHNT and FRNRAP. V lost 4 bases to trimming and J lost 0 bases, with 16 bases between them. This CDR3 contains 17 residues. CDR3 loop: CASGWVRGADSNQPQHF. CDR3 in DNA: TGTGCTAGTGGTTGGGTTAGGGGGGCGGATAGCAATCAGCCCCAGCATTTT. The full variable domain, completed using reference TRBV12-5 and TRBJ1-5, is DARVTQTPRHKVTEMGQEVTMRCQPILGHNTVFWYRQTMMQGLELLAYFRNRAPLDDSGMPKDRFSAEMPDATLATLKIQPSEPRDSAVYFCASGWVRGADSNQPQHFGDGTRLSIL.

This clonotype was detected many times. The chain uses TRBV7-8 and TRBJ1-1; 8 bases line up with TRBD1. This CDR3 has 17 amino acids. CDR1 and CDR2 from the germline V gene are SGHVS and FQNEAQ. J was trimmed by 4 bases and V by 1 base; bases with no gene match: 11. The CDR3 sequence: CASSLEGRQGLGTEAFF. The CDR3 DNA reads TGTGCCAGCAGCTTAGAAGGGCGACAGGGGTTGGGCACTGAAGCTTTCTTT.

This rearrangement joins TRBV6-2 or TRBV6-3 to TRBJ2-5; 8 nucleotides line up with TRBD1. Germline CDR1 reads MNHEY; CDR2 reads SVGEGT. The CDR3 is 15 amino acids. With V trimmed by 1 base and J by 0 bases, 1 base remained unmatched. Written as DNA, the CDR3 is TGTGCCAGCAGTTACTGGGGACAGGACCAAGAGACCCAGTACTTC. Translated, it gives CASSYWGQDQETQYF.

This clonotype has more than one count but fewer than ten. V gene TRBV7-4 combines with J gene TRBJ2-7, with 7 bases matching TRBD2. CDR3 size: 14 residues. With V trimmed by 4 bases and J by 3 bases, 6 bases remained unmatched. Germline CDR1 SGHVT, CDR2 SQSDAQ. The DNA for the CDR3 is TGTGCCAGCAGCTATCTGGGAGGGGTCTACGAGCAGTACTTC. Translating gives CASSYLGGVYEQYF.

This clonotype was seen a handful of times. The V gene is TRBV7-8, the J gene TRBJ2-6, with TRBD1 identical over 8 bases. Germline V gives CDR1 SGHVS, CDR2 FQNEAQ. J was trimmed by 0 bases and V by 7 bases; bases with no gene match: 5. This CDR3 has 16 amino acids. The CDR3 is CASKRQGYSGANVLTF. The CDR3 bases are TGTGCCAGCAAAAGACAGGGGTACTCTGGGGCCAACGTCCTGACTTTC.

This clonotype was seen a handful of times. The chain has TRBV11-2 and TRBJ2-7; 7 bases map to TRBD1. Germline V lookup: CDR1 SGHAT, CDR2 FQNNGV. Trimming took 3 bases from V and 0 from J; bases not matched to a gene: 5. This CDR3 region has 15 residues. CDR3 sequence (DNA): TGTGCCAGCAGCTTGGGACAGTCGGGCTCCTACGAGCAGTACTTC. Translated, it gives CASSLGQSGSYEQYF.

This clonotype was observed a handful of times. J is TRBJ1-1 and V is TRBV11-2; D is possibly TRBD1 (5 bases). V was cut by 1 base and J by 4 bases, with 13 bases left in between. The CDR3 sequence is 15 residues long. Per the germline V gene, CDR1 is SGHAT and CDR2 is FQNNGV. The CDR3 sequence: CASSLARREGTEAFF. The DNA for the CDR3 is TGTGCCAGCAGCTTAGCCCGCAGGGAGGGCACTGAAGCTTTCTTT.

CDR3 sequence: CATSRATGATNEKLFF. For the CDR3, the DNA is TGTGCCACCAGCAGAGCGACAGGTGCAACTAATGAAAAACTGTTTTTT. The V and J genes are TRBV15 and TRBJ1-4, with TRBD1 as a possible D gene (6 bases). Trimming stripped 1 base from V and 0 bases from J, with 9 bases between. The CDR3 is made up of 16 amino acids. The V gene's germline CDR1 is LNHNV and CDR2 YYDKDF (reference sequence).

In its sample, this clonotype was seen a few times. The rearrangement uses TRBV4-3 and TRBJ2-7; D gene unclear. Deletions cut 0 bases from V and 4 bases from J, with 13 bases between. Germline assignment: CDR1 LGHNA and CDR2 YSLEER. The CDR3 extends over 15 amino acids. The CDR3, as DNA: TGCGCCAGCAGCCAAGATACGCACTCCACTTACGAGCAGTACTTC. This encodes CASSQDTHSTYEQYF.

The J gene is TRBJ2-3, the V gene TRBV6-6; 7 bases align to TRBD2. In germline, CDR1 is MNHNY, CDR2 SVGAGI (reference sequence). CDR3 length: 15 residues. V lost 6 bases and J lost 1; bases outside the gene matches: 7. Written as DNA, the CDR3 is TGTGCCAGCAGGATAAGCGGGGCCGGCACAGATACGCAGTATTTT. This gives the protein CASRISGAGTDTQYF.

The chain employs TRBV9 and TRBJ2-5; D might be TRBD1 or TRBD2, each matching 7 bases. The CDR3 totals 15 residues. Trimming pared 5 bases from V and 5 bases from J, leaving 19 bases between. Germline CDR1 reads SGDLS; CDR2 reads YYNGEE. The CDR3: CASSFETGEGETQYF. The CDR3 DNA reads TGTGCCAGCAGTTTTGAAACAGGGGAGGGGGAGACCCAGTACTTC.

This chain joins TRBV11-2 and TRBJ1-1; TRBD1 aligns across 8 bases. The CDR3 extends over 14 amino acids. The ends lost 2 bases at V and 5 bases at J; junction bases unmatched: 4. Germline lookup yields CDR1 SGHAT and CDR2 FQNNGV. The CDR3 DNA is TGTGCCAGCAGCTTATCAGGGGGCGAGACTGAAGCTTTCTTT. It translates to CASSLSGGETEAFF.

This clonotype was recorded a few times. The CDR3 coding sequence is TGTGCCAGCAGCTTGGGATTTGTGGCCGGGGAGCTGTTTTTT. Protein product: CASSLGFVAGELFF. The V call is TRBV11-2, the J call TRBJ2-2, with unresolved D. The CDR3 extends over 14 amino acids. The V gene lost 3 bases and the J gene lost 6 bases, with 11 bases spanning the gap. Per the germline V gene, CDR1 is SGHAT and CDR2 is FQNNGV. Variable domain in full (rest from reference TRBV11-2 and TRBJ2-2): EAGVAQSPRYKIIEKRQSVAFWCNPISGHATLYWYQQILGQGPKLLIQFQNNGVVDDSQLPKDRFSAERLKGVDSTLKIQPAKLEDSAVYLCASSLGFVAGELFFGEGSRLTVL.

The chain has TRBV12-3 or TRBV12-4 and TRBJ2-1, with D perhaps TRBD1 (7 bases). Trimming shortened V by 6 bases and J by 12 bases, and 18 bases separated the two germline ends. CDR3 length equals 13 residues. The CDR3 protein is CASSPTTQGGQFF. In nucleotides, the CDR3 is TGTGCCAGCAGCCCCACAACCCAGGGGGGGCAGTTCTTC.